The present T cell receptor (beta chain) was sequenced within a study of T cells in Graves' hyperthyroidism and ophthalmopathy (dated by TCRdb to the late 2010s). With respect to the entire study: Peripheral blood samples were taken at initial diagnosis, before any treatment was given. The paper describes TCR Vbeta CDR3 sequencing of 140 or so peripheral blood samples, made up of some 42 ophthalmopathy patients, 70 to 75 hyperthyroidism patients and 17 progressor patients. A discovery cohort of roughly 100 patients, about 44 with Graves' ophthalmopathy and more than 55 with stable Graves' hyperthyroidism, was used to find distinguishing TCR V-J signatures. The study also compared thyroid tissue and blood T-cell repertoires from a handful of Graves' hyperthyroidism patients. An independent validation cohort of 18 to 20 hyperthyroidism patients and more than 15 patients who later progressed to ophthalmopathy tested prospective prediction of ophthalmopathy. Once sampling was done, hyperthyroidism patients were given methimazole at a starting dose of 30 mg daily, whereas ophthalmopathy patients were given high-dose intravenous methylprednisolone. The 75 to 100 discovery patients were divided at random into training and test sets in a 7:3 ratio. What the study reported, not specific to this receptor: In cross-validation, a model built on a 13 V-J signature told ophthalmopathy apart from stable hyperthyroidism with approximately 91% sensitivity and roughly 81% specificity, and in testing the same model reached 80%/75%. Most expanded thyroid clonotypes (frequency above 0.001) were also found in blood, which suggests that blood repertoires may mirror thyroid immune responses. Sample size was not statistically predetermined, and investigators were not blinded to group allocation. In validation, the model predicted progression to ophthalmopathy a median of about 6.8 months before onset, with roughly 70% sensitivity and roughly 79% specificity.

Stable Graves' hyperthyroidism was defined as no progression to ophthalmopathy during 18 months of follow-up. Hyperthyroidism patients were aged 18 to 65 years and newly diagnosed, with disease duration of less than 2 months. Patients with uncontrolled infections, other autoimmune diseases, pregnancy or lactation were excluded. Diagnoses were established on the basis of clinical symptoms, serum thyroxine and TRAb, thyroid ultrasound, and orbital computed tomography. Ficoll-Paque density gradient centrifugation was used to isolate PBMCs from about 10 ml of fresh peripheral blood. Total RNA was extracted using Trizol reagent, and RNA quality was assessed on an Agilent 2100 Bioanalyzer. The CDR3 covers 17 residues, taking in both the cysteine and the phenylalanine. Only the CDR3 part of the read is kept: 51 bases, read in frame from the first base. V lost 5 bases and J lost 7 bases, and the count of bases not matched to a germline gene is 11. For CDR1 and CDR2, the germline V gene lists MDHEN and SYDVKM.

On this clonotype: It lacks a known antigen. The record has no base qualities; no much larger clone is one base away.

The TCR beta CDR3 regions were amplified from the RNA transcripts. For the first round of RT-PCR on the TCR CDR3, the HTBI primer set was used together with the Qiagen OneStep RT-PCR kit. Libraries were constructed in a second round of multiplex PCR, after which size selection and purification were carried out. Sequencing of the libraries was done on an Illumina HiSeq2000 using paired-end 100 bp reads. The paper's data handling went like this. SOAPnuke was used to process the raw data, throwing out any read that contained adapters or uncalled bases, had a mean Phred below 15, or lacked an exact constant-primer or identifier match. High-quality paired reads were merged with COPE v1.2.5, and unique nucleotide sequences were defined as clonotypes. Clonotypes were aligned to IMGT TRBV, TRBD and TRBJ reference segments using MiTCR v1.1. The analysis included only V-J combinations with a frequency above 0.0001, which together covered 99% to 99.2% of the repertoires. The TCS score was defined as F50 (clonal expansion) divided by E x V (chaos), with BLOSUM62-based TCRdist calculated between CDR3 peptides within each V-J. Welch's t-statistics and random forest reduced roughly 540 V-J features to 13, which were used in a naive Bayes classifier (R e1071). TCRdb handled the public reads itself, with Q25 trimming in fastp and clone calling in MiXCR, and kept productive beta chains. Duplicate CDR3 protein sequences are folded into a single record with the most common DNA and genes. These V and J calls originate from TCRdb's pipeline instead of the authors' own analysis. Across this sample there are a few hundred thousand distinct CDR3 sequences, with around a sixth seen only once. The top ten clones comprise approximately 7.5% of the sample.

Sequencing input: blood. This chain joins TRBV28 to TRBJ2-2, and 12 junctional nucleotides match TRBD2. This TCR was sampled from a young woman with Graves' hyperthyroidism. The nucleotide sequence is TGTGCCAGCAGTCCTGCGGGATGGACTAGCGGGGTCGGGGAGCTGTTTTTT. It specifies CASSPAGWTSGVGELFF. Where the CDR3 stops, the reference TRBV28 and TRBJ2-2 genes take over; the full variable domain is DVKVTQSSRYLVKRTGEKVFLECVQDMDHENMFWYRQDPGLGLRLIYFSYDVKMKEKGDIPEGYSVSREKKERFSLILESASTNQTSMYLCASSPAGWTSGVGELFFGEGSRLTVL.